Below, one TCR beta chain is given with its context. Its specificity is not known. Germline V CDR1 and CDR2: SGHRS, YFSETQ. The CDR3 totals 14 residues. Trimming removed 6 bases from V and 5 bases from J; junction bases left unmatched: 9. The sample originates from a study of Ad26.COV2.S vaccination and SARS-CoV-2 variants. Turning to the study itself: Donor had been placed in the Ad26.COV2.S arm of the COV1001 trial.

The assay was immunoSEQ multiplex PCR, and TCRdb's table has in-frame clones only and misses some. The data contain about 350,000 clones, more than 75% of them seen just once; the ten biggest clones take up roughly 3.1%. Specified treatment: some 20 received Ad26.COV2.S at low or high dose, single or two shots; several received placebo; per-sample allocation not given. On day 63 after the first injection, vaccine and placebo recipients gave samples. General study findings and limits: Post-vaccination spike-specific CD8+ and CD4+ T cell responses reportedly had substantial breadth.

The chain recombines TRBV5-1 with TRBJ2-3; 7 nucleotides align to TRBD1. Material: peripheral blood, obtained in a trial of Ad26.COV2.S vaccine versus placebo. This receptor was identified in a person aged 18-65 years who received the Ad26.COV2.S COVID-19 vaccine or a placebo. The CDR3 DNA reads TGCGCCAGCACGAAAGGACAGGCTGAAGATACGCAGTATTTT. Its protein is CASTKGQAEDTQYF.